These 23 T cell receptor beta chains came from one sample sequenced in a study of blood T cell repertoires in COVID-19. Clones were read by immunoSEQ multiplex PCR, and TCRdb kept only the in-frame ones, dropping some. The sample lists roughly 200,000 clones; roughly nine tenths were seen once. Sequenced material: peripheral blood. The origin of the receptors is a woman younger than 45 with active or convalescent COVID-19.

This clone occurred a few times. The rearrangement links TRBV3-1 (or the pseudogene TRBV3-2) to TRBJ1-1; 12 nucleotides match TRBD1. CDR1 is LGHDT, CDR2 YNNKEL, per germline (reference sequence). The length of the CDR3 is 19 residues. Trimming took 1 base from V and 1 from J; bases not matched to a gene: 10. This CDR3 reads CASSQVWGQGALGNTEAFF. The CDR3 DNA reads as TGTGCCAGCAGCCAAGTGTGGGGACAGGGGGCGCTTGGGAACACTGAAGCTTTCTTT.

CDR3 amino acids: CASSETDSNTEAFF. CDR3 in DNA: TGTGCCAGCAGTGAAACCGACAGTAACACTGAAGCTTTCTTT. This chain joins TRBV2 and TRBJ1-1, with a weak D call TRBD1 (5 bases). Germline V gene sequence: CDR1 SNHLY, CDR2 FYNNEI. There are 14 residues in the CDR3. V was clipped by 2 bases and J by 2 bases, with 9 bases between them.

This clone was picked up one time. V gene TRBV15 combines with J gene TRBJ1-5; D is uncertain. CDR3 length equals 15 residues. The V end lost 0 bases, the J end lost 4 bases, and 10 bases lay between the germline ends. Germline CDR1 is LNHNV and CDR2 is YYDKDF (reference sequence). This CDR3 is CATSRDFSGNQPQHF. As DNA, the CDR3 is TGTGCCACCAGCAGAGATTTTTCGGGAAATCAGCCCCAGCATTTT.

The gene calls are TRBV9 and TRBJ2-5, with D tentatively TRBD2 (6 bases). The germline V gene encodes CDR1 SGDLS and CDR2 YYNGEE. There are 13 residues in the CDR3. Trimming stripped 0 bases from V and 10 bases from J, with 13 bases between. The CDR3 nucleotides read TGTGCCAGCAGCGTAGTCGGAGGGGCATTCCAGTACTTC. Protein: CASSVVGGAFQYF.

This chain joins TRBV10-3 and TRBJ1-1; D may be TRBD1 (6 bases). Germline lookup yields CDR1 ENHRY and CDR2 SYGVKD. The ends were cut back, 2 bases at V and 4 bases at J, with 11 bases in the middle. There are 14 residues in the CDR3. The CDR3 here is CAISERGTGTEAFF. The CDR3 nucleotides read TGTGCCATCAGTGAGAGGGGGACGGGCACTGAAGCTTTCTTT.

The rearrangement links TRBV29-1 to TRBJ1-1, with a weak D call TRBD1 (5 bases). The CDR3 sequence is 12 residues long. V lost 4 bases to trimming and J lost 7 bases, with 13 bases between them. Germline CDR1 and CDR2: SQVTM and ANQGSEA. The chain's CDR3 is CSVVGQGGEAFF. Here the CDR3 DNA reads TGCAGCGTTGTAGGGCAGGGAGGTGAAGCTTTCTTT.

The chain uses TRBV18 and TRBJ1-2, with 7 bases aligning to TRBD1. Germline V gives CDR1 KGHSH, CDR2 LQKENI. CDR3 size: 16 residues. V lost 3 bases to trimming and J lost 4 bases; unmatched junction nucleotides: 11. CDR3: CASSPIMDRPAYGYTF. DNA of the CDR3: TGTGCCAGCTCACCTATTATGGACAGGCCAGCCTATGGCTACACCTTC.

The chain carries TRBV30 and TRBJ1-4; weak D call: TRBD1 (6 bases). Germline V CDR1 and CDR2: GTSNPN, SVGIG (reference sequence). Deletions cut 8 bases from V and 8 bases from J, with 18 bases between. The CDR3 sequence is 13 residues long. CDR3 DNA sequence: TGTGCCAGGGGAGAACAGGGTAGCGAAAAACTGTTTTTT. This gives the protein CARGEQGSEKLFF.

This rearrangement joins TRBV6-5 to TRBJ2-5; 7 nucleotides agree with TRBD2. The ends lost 6 bases at V and 1 base at J; junction bases unmatched: 8. There are 15 residues in the CDR3. From germline, CDR1 is MNHEY and CDR2 SVGAGI. The CDR3 loop is CASSALTSAQETQYF. In nucleotides, the CDR3 is TGTGCCAGCAGCGCACTAACTAGCGCCCAAGAGACCCAGTACTTC.

The V call is TRBV5-4, the J call TRBJ2-7, with 12 bases fitting TRBD1. The V and J ends lost 3 bases and 4 bases, in that order; junction bases with no gene match: 8. Germline values: CDR1 SGHNT, CDR2 YYREEE (reference sequence). This CDR3 has 16 residues. The CDR3 region has the DNA TGTGCCAGCAGCTGGAAAGGGACAGGGGGCGGGTACGAGCAGTACTTC. Its translation: CASSWKGTGGGYEQYF. Looking up the rest from reference TRBV5-4 and TRBJ2-7 gives the full variable domain: ETGVTQSPTHLIKTRGQQVTLRCSSQSGHNTVSWYQQALGQGPQFIFQYYREEENGRGNFPPRFSGLQFPNYSSELNVNALELDDSALYLCASSWKGTGGGYEQYFGPGTRLTVT.

The V gene is TRBV6-4, the J gene TRBJ2-3; TRBD2 agrees at 8 bases. The length of the CDR3 is 16 residues. J gave up 2 bases and V 0 bases, and 4 bases lay outside the gene matches. Germline V lookup: CDR1 MRHNA, CDR2 SNTAGT. The CDR3 loop reads CASSDSSGGPTDTQYF. The CDR3 bases are TGTGCCAGCAGTGACTCCTCGGGGGGGCCCACAGATACGCAGTATTTT.

Written as DNA, the CDR3 is TGTGCCAGCTCACCATTCAGAGCGGGAGGGAACACCGGGGAGCTGTTTTTT. Translated: CASSPFRAGGNTGELFF. The chain links TRBV18 to TRBJ2-2; 9 bases map to TRBD2. Germline V gene data show CDR1 as KGHSH and CDR2 as LQKENI. The length of the CDR3 is 17 residues. V lost 2 bases, J lost 1 base, and 5 bases stayed unmatched.

Only one count was recorded for this clone. The chain couples TRBV14 to TRBJ1-5, with 7 bases matching TRBD1. CDR3 length equals 14 residues. Germline loops: CDR1 SGHDN, CDR2 FVKESK. With 4 bases clipped from V and 6 bases from J, the junction kept 6 bases outside the gene matches. The CDR3 protein is CASSPRGWIQPQHF. CDR3 coding DNA: TGTGCCAGCAGCCCCAGGGGGTGGATTCAGCCCCAGCATTTT.

V and J are TRBV7-9 and TRBJ1-1; 7 bases map to TRBD1. Germline V gene data show CDR1 as SEHNR and CDR2 as FQNEAQ (reference sequence). The CDR3 is 14 residues long. V was pared by 5 bases and J by 1 base, with 4 bases of the junction left unmatched. CDR3 bases: TGTGCCAGCAGCCCACAGGGGACGAACACTGAAGCTTTCTTT. Amino acids: CASSPQGTNTEAFF.

CDR3 sequence: CASSRGQGTLETQYF. The CDR3 nucleotides read TGTGCCAGTAGTAGGGGACAGGGCACTTTGGAGACCCAGTACTTC. V usage is TRBV19 and J usage is TRBJ2-5; TRBD1 aligns across 9 bases. In germline, CDR1 is LNHDA, CDR2 SQIVND (reference sequence). The CDR3 has 15 amino acids. V was pared by 4 bases and J by 5 bases, with 8 bases of the junction left unmatched.

This clone was detected only once. This sequence joins TRBV4-1 and TRBJ1-2; 7 positions match TRBD1. This CDR3 is 18 amino acids long. In germline, CDR1 is MGHRA, CDR2 YSYEKL. Trimming at V came to 1 base and at J to 5 bases, leaving 16 bases not matched to a gene. DNA for the CDR3: TGCGCCAGCAGCCAAGTCCCCGGGACAGCAGACATTTCTTATGGCTACACCTTC. Translation: CASSQVPGTADISYGYTF.

The rearrangement uses TRBV7-2 and TRBJ2-1; 7 bases map to TRBD2. Germline V gene data show CDR1 as SGHTA and CDR2 as FQGNSA. J gave up 7 bases and V 1 base, and 7 bases lay outside the gene matches. This CDR3 has 15 amino acids. The CDR3 DNA sequence: TGTGCCAGCAGCTTAGATGGCGGGAGTTTGAATGAGCAGTTCTTC. Translation: CASSLDGGSLNEQFF.

The chain links TRBV19 to TRBJ2-7; 7 bases are shared with TRBD1. J was trimmed by 2 bases and V by 4 bases; bases with no gene match: 11. Germline V gene data show CDR1 as LNHDA and CDR2 as SQIVND (reference sequence). The CDR3 totals 16 residues. CDR3 region: CASSTLDHRGTYEQYF. CDR3 bases: TGTGCCAGTAGTACCTTGGACCACAGGGGAACCTACGAGCAGTACTTC.

V and J are TRBV19 and TRBJ1-4; weak D call: TRBD1 (5 bases). The V gene's germline CDR1 is LNHDA and CDR2 SQIVND (reference sequence). The CDR3 has 14 residues. Trimming took 5 bases from V and 6 from J, leaving 13 bases between them. CDR3 sequence reads: CASSSTWGDEKLFF. The CDR3 DNA is TGTGCCAGTAGTTCGACCTGGGGGGATGAAAAACTGTTTTTT. Complete variable domain (other parts from reference TRBV19 and TRBJ1-4): DGGITQSPKYLFRKEGQNVTLSCEQNLNHDAMYWYRQDPGQGLRLIYYSQIVNDFQKGDIAEGYSVSREKKESFPLTVTSAQKNPTAFYLCASSSTWGDEKLFFGSGTQLSVL.

The chain recombines TRBV11-2 with TRBJ2-7; TRBD1 might be the D (6 bases). This CDR3 is built from 15 residues. Trimming removed 2 bases from V and 0 bases from J, with 11 bases in between. The germline V gene encodes CDR1 SGHAT and CDR2 FQNNGV. CDR3 nucleotides: TGTGCCAGCAGCTTAATGGGACAAGGCTCCTACGAGCAGTACTTC. Translation gives CASSLMGQGSYEQYF.

This clone came up a few times. The chain is built from TRBV7-2 and TRBJ1-5; no clear D gene. The germline gives CDR1 SGHTA, CDR2 FQGNSA. The V gene lost 5 bases and the J gene lost 0 bases, with 11 bases spanning the gap. There are 15 residues in the CDR3. The CDR3 DNA reads TGTGCCAGCAGCCCGGACGGGGATAGCAATCAGCCCCAGCATTTT. Translating it yields CASSPDGDSNQPQHF. Drawing the rest from reference TRBV7-2 and TRBJ1-5, the complete variable domain is GAGVSQSPSNKVTEKGKDVELRCDPISGHTALYWYRQSLGQGLEFLIYFQGNSAPDKSGLPSDRFSAERTGGSVSTLTIQRTQQEDSAVYLCASSPDGDSNQPQHFGDGTRLSIL.

The V and J genes are TRBV3-1 (or the pseudogene TRBV3-2) and TRBJ1-1; tentatively, D is TRBD1 (5 bases). Between the trimmed V and J ends, which lost 3 bases and 1 base, there was a span of 12 bases. The CDR3 contains 15 residues. The germline V gene has CDR1 LGHDT and CDR2 YNNKEL (reference sequence). The CDR3 DNA reads as TGTGCCAGCAGCCAGGGGCGAATGGGGAACACTGAAGCTTTCTTT. Translating it yields CASSQGRMGNTEAFF.

This clone turned up a few times. The genes are TRBV5-4 and TRBJ1-3, with TRBD1 matching 8 bases. The CDR3 sequence is 16 residues long. The V gene end was trimmed by 3 bases and the J gene end by 2 bases; junction bases not matched to a gene: 7. Germline lookup yields CDR1 SGHNT and CDR2 YYREEE (reference sequence). The DNA for the CDR3 is TGTGCCAGCAGCTCGAGGAAACAGGGGGCTGGAAACACCATATATTTT. Protein: CASSSRKQGAGNTIYF. Full variable domain (outside the CDR3, taken from reference TRBV5-4 and TRBJ1-3): ETGVTQSPTHLIKTRGQQVTLRCSSQSGHNTVSWYQQALGQGPQFIFQYYREEENGRGNFPPRFSGLQFPNYSSELNVNALELDDSALYLCASSSRKQGAGNTIYFGEGSWLTVV.